The following is a TCR beta chain sequence with its context. What it binds is not known. CDR1 and CDR2 (germline): MNHEY, SMNVEV (reference sequence). The length of the CDR3 is 15 residues. V lost 2 bases to trimming and J lost 2 bases, with 12 bases between them. TCRdb re-analysed the reads in MiXCR, keeping a single row per CDR3 protein. The table includes roughly 760,000 distinct CDR3 sequences, 35% detected once. The sample belongs to a study of T cell repertoires in cytomegalovirus infection. In the study overall: In public TCR beta signatures, there were indications of both CMV infection and matching HLA type.

Study findings and constraints: It was HLA-C-restricted CMV-specific TCR beta clonotypes that dominated the response ex vivo. CMV carriers with the relevant HLA were identified by cumulative public TCR beta family frequency.

V gene TRBV27 combines with J gene TRBJ2-5; D may correspond to TRBD1 or TRBD2 (5 bases each). Sequenced sample: PBMCs. The clonotype was recovered from a human donor in good health (CMV status not recorded). Some clones in this sample may be carry-over from other donors' samples. The chain's CDR3 is CASSLIGALQETQYF. CDR3 in DNA: TGTGCCAGCAGTTTAATCGGGGCCTTACAAGAGACCCAGTACTTC.